The rows below give T cell receptor beta chains drawn from one sample of a study of CD8 T cells in Susac syndrome. TCRdb used MiXCR to reprocess the immunoSEQ multiplex PCR reads, holding one entry per CDR3 protein. The sample includes fewer than 200,000 distinct CDR3 sequences, approximately 94% seen only once; the top ten take 0.095% to 0.13%. Sequenced material: CD4+ T cells from PBMCs. These receptors all come from a human donor with Susac syndrome. CDR3s include the opening cysteine and the closing phenylalanine or tryptophan. Fields, in order: clone size, D gene, V gene, J gene, CDR3 protein, CDR3 DNA. The D gene is left open where the match is weak. Expanded clones are given a class, and other clones once, few, many or no size at all.

size: -
D: -
V: TRBV20-1
J: TRBJ1-1
CDR3: CSALQGSNTEAFF
DNA: TGCAGTGCCCTACAGGGATCGAACACTGAAGCTTTCTTT

size: -
D: -
V: TRBV12-3/TRBV12-4
J: TRBJ2-3
CDR3: CASGNTSTDTQYF
DNA: TGTGCCAGCGGAAACACTAGCACAGATACGCAGTATTTT

size: few
D: -
V: TRBV19
J: TRBJ2-7
CDR3: CASSPTTRSYEQYF
DNA: TGTGCCAGTAGTCCCACGACCCGTTCCTACGAGCAGTACTTC

size: -
D: -
V: TRBV12-3/TRBV12-4
J: TRBJ1-1
CDR3: CASSPRGTSGMEAFF
DNA: TGTGCCAGCAGTCCCCGGGGGACGTCCGGTATGGAAGCTTTCTTT

size: few
D: -
V: TRBV29-1
J: TRBJ2-5
CDR3: CSVDRSETQYF
DNA: TGCAGCGTTGACAGGTCGGAGACCCAGTACTTC

size: -
D: TRBD2
V: TRBV7-9
J: TRBJ2-7
CDR3: CASRAGGGNEQYF
DNA: TGTGCCAGTCGGGCAGGCGGGGGTAACGAGCAGTACTTC

size: -
D: TRBD2
V: TRBV2
J: TRBJ2-3
CDR3: CASSGAGLDTQYF
DNA: TGTGCCAGCAGTGGTGCGGGACTAGACACGCAGTATTTT

size: -
D: TRBD2
V: TRBV19
J: TRBJ2-5
CDR3: CASSRWGGTQYF
DNA: TGTGCCAGTAGCCGATGGGGGGGGACCCAGTACTTC

size: -
D: TRBD1
V: TRBV29-1
J: TRBJ2-3
CDR3: CSVAVGTGVDTQYF
DNA: TGCAGCGTCGCCGTTGGGACAGGGGTAGATACGCAGTATTTT

size: -
D: -
V: TRBV6-5
J: TRBJ1-2
CDR3: CASSYSRDYGYTF
DNA: TGTGCCAGCAGTTACTCGCGGGACTATGGCTACACCTTC

size: -
D: -
V: TRBV3-1
J: TRBJ2-7
CDR3: CASSQESRYEQYF
DNA: TGTGCCAGCAGCCAAGAGAGCAGATACGAGCAGTACTTC

size: -
D: -
V: TRBV19
J: TRBJ2-1
CDR3: CASSTPSLKGRNEQFF
DNA: TGTGCCAGTAGTACCCCGTCCCTAAAGGGGAGGAATGAGCAGTTCTTC

size: few
D: -
V: TRBV6-1
J: TRBJ1-2
CDR3: CASTIGTNYGYTF
DNA: TGTGCCAGCACCATCGGAACTAACTATGGCTACACCTTC

size: once
D: -
V: TRBV20-1
J: TRBJ1-4
CDR3: CSARSGGKLFF
DNA: TGCAGTGCTAGAAGTGGAGGAAAACTGTTTTTT

size: once
D: TRBD1
V: TRBV7-2
J: TRBJ2-3
CDR3: CASSPGTGTQYF
DNA: TGTGCCAGCAGCCCCGGGACAGGGACGCAGTATTTT

size: once
D: -
V: TRBV9
J: TRBJ1-2
CDR3: CASSGSGRFYGYTF
DNA: TGTGCCAGCAGCGGATCGGGACGGTTCTATGGCTACACCTTC

size: once
D: -
V: TRBV30
J: TRBJ2-7
CDR3: CAWTDLGQKYEQYF
DNA: TGTGCCTGGACCGATCTAGGACAGAAGTACGAGCAGTACTTC

size: -
D: TRBD1
V: TRBV11-2
J: TRBJ2-7
CDR3: CASSSPDRASYEQYF
DNA: TGTGCCAGCAGCTCTCCCGACAGGGCCTCCTACGAGCAGTACTTC

size: -
D: -
V: TRBV24-1
J: TRBJ2-1
CDR3: CATSDGKVSEQFF
DNA: TGTGCCACCAGTGATGGCAAGGTTAGCGAGCAGTTCTTC

size: -
D: TRBD1
V: TRBV6-2/TRBV6-3
J: TRBJ1-2
CDR3: CASSHGTVLGYTF
DNA: TGTGCCAGCAGTCACGGGACAGTACTTGGCTACACCTTC

size: -
D: -
V: TRBV12-5
J: TRBJ1-6
CDR3: CASGLLLGGRNSPLHF
DNA: TGTGCTAGTGGTCTCCTCCTGGGGGGGCGGAATTCACCCCTCCACTTT

size: -
D: -
V: TRBV25-1
J: TRBJ1-6
CDR3: CASSGLGEPNSPLHF
DNA: TGTGCCAGCAGTGGCCTCGGGGAACCTAATTCACCCCTCCACTTT

size: once
D: -
V: TRBV20-1
J: TRBJ1-5
CDR3: CSASYSNQPQHF
DNA: TGCAGTGCTAGTTACAGTAATCAGCCCCAGCATTTT

size: -
D: -
V: TRBV3-1
J: TRBJ1-5
CDR3: CASSQGTGREPQHF
DNA: TGTGCCAGCAGCCAAGGTACAGGGAGGGAGCCCCAGCATTTT

size: once
D: -
V: TRBV4-2
J: TRBJ2-1
CDR3: CASSQAGPEQFF
DNA: TGTGCCAGCAGCCAGGCAGGGCCTGAGCAGTTCTTC

size: -
D: -
V: TRBV7-2
J: TRBJ1-1
CDR3: CASRPQMNTEAFF
DNA: TGTGCCAGCAGACCCCAGATGAACACTGAAGCTTTCTTT

size: -
D: TRBD2
V: TRBV5-1
J: TRBJ2-3
CDR3: CASSRSGGTDTQYF
DNA: TGCGCCAGCAGCCGCAGCGGGGGCACAGATACGCAGTATTTT

size: -
D: TRBD1
V: TRBV20-1
J: TRBJ1-6
CDR3: CSARSWTGVNSPLHF
DNA: TGCAGTGCTAGATCTTGGACAGGGGTGAATTCACCCCTCCACTTT

size: once
D: -
V: TRBV20-1
J: TRBJ2-7
CDR3: CSALDVALSYEQYF
DNA: TGCAGTGCTCTCGACGTGGCCCTCTCCTACGAGCAGTACTTC

size: -
D: -
V: TRBV29-1
J: TRBJ1-1
CDR3: CSVGGDVSMNTEAFF
DNA: TGCAGCGTTGGGGGGGACGTGAGCATGAACACTGAAGCTTTCTTT

size: -
D: TRBD1
V: TRBV5-1
J: TRBJ2-7
CDR3: CASSLALRQGSHEQYF
DNA: TGCGCCAGCAGCTTGGCCCTGAGACAGGGAAGCCACGAGCAGTACTTC

size: -
D: -
V: TRBV4-3
J: TRBJ1-1
CDR3: CASSQVGNTEAFF
DNA: TGCGCCAGCAGCCAAGTGGGGAACACTGAAGCTTTCTTT

size: -
D: -
V: TRBV4-1
J: TRBJ1-1
CDR3: CASSQVTRGGTEAFF
DNA: TGCGCCAGCAGCCAAGTCACCCGGGGAGGCACTGAAGCTTTCTTT

size: -
D: -
V: TRBV3-1
J: TRBJ1-2
CDR3: CASSQTGRGSGYTF
DNA: TGTGCCAGCAGCCAAACAGGGAGAGGGAGCGGCTACACCTTC

size: -
D: TRBD1
V: TRBV4-2
J: TRBJ2-7
CDR3: CASSHDWTGATYEQYF
DNA: TGTGCCAGCAGCCACGATTGGACAGGGGCCACCTACGAGCAGTACTTC

size: -
D: -
V: TRBV19
J: TRBJ2-5
CDR3: CASSNMRGETQYF
DNA: TGTGCCAGTAGTAACATGAGGGGAGAGACCCAGTACTTC

size: -
D: TRBD1
V: TRBV7-2
J: TRBJ1-1
CDR3: CASSPLTGDPAFF
DNA: TGTGCCAGCAGCCCCCTGACAGGGGATCCCGCTTTCTTT

size: -
D: -
V: TRBV6-6
J: TRBJ2-5
CDR3: CASSPSTLQETQYF
DNA: TGTGCCAGCAGTCCTTCGACTCTCCAAGAGACCCAGTACTTC

size: -
D: TRBD1
V: TRBV12-3/TRBV12-4
J: TRBJ2-4
CDR3: CASSLGQTNIQYF
DNA: TGTGCCAGCAGTTTGGGACAGACAAACATTCAGTACTTC

size: -
D: -
V: TRBV3-1
J: TRBJ1-3
CDR3: CASRGGGTGNTIYF
DNA: TGTGCCAGCAGGGGAGGGGGAACTGGAAACACCATATATTTT

size: -
D: -
V: TRBV24-1
J: TRBJ1-2
CDR3: CATQPGAYGGYTF
DNA: TGTGCCACTCAACCCGGGGCGTATGGTGGCTACACCTTC

size: -
D: -
V: TRBV14
J: TRBJ2-5
CDR3: CASSQEMSRRQETQYF
DNA: TGTGCCAGCAGCCAAGAAATGTCTAGAAGGCAAGAGACCCAGTACTTC

size: -
D: -
V: TRBV3-1
J: TRBJ2-6
CDR3: CASNPASGANVLTF
DNA: TGTGCCAGCAACCCAGCGTCTGGGGCCAACGTCCTGACTTTC

size: -
D: -
V: TRBV20-1
J: TRBJ2-3
CDR3: CSAGGGSSTDTQYF
DNA: TGCAGTGCAGGGGGGGGATCTAGCACAGATACGCAGTATTTT

size: -
D: -
V: TRBV14
J: TRBJ2-7
CDR3: CASSGLVYEQYF
DNA: TGTGCCAGCAGCGGTTTGGTCTACGAGCAGTACTTC

size: -
D: -
V: TRBV9
J: TRBJ1-4
CDR3: CASSVTTGPNEKLFF
DNA: TGTGCCAGCAGCGTAACTACAGGGCCTAATGAAAAACTGTTTTTT

size: -
D: -
V: TRBV4-3
J: TRBJ2-5
CDR3: CASSQTGFYETQYF
DNA: TGCGCCAGCAGCCAAACAGGGTTCTACGAGACCCAGTACTTC

size: once
D: TRBD2
V: TRBV3-1
J: TRBJ2-7
CDR3: CASLVGPGTNYEQYF
DNA: TGTGCCAGCCTGGTGGGCCCCGGGACTAACTACGAGCAGTACTTC

size: -
D: -
V: TRBV3-1
J: TRBJ2-5
CDR3: CASSQDRGLYQETQYF
DNA: TGTGCCAGCAGCCAAGATCGCGGTCTATACCAGGAGACCCAGTACTTC

size: -
D: -
V: TRBV20-1
J: TRBJ2-5
CDR3: CSARAGAGETQYF
DNA: TGCAGTGCTAGAGCGGGGGCGGGTGAGACCCAGTACTTC

size: -
D: -
V: TRBV3-1
J: TRBJ2-2
CDR3: CASSQVEGGGELFF
DNA: TGTGCCAGCAGCCAAGTGGAGGGAGGCGGGGAGCTGTTTTTT

size: -
D: TRBD1
V: TRBV20-1
J: TRBJ1-5
CDR3: CSARDTGAYSNQPQHF
DNA: TGCAGTGCTAGAGATACAGGGGCCTATAGCAATCAGCCCCAGCATTTT

size: -
D: -
V: TRBV2
J: TRBJ2-2
CDR3: CASSQSRNTGELFF
DNA: TGTGCCAGCAGTCAGAGTCGGAACACCGGGGAGCTGTTTTTT

size: -
D: -
V: TRBV30
J: TRBJ2-3
CDR3: CAWSVRGPTDTQYF
DNA: TGTGCCTGGAGTGTACGGGGTCCCACAGATACGCAGTATTTT

size: -
D: TRBD1
V: TRBV2
J: TRBJ1-2
CDR3: CAREDRVYGYTF
DNA: TGTGCCAGGGAGGACAGGGTGTATGGCTACACCTTC

size: -
D: -
V: TRBV3-1
J: TRBJ2-3
CDR3: CASSHPGLDTQYF
DNA: TGTGCCAGCAGTCACCCGGGACTAGATACGCAGTATTTT